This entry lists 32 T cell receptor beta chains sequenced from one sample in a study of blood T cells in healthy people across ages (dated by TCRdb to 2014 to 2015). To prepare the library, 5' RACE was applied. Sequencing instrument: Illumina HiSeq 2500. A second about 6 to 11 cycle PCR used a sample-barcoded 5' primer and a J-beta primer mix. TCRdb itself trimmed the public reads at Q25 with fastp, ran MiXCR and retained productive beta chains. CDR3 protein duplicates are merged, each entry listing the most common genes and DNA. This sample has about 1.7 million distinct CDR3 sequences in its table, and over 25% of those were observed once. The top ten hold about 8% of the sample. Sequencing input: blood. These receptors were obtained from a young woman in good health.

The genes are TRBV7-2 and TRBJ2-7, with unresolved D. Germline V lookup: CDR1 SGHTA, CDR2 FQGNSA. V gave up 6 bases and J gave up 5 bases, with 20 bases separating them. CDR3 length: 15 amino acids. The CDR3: CASRYQDGGNNEQYF. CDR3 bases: TGTGCCAGCAGGTATCAGGATGGTGGGAATAACGAGCAGTACTTC.

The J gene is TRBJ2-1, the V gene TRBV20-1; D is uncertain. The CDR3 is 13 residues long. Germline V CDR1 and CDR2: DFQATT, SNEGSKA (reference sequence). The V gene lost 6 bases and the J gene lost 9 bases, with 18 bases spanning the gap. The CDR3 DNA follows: TGCAGTGCCTCGGACCTCACTCCCCGTGAGCAGTTCTTC. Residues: CSASDLTPREQFF.

CDR3 DNA: TGCAGTGCTAGAGGGATCCCGGGACTAGCGACCGACACAGATACGCAGTATTTT. It yields the protein CSARGIPGLATDTDTQYF. The rearrangement uses TRBV20-1 and TRBJ2-3, with TRBD2 matching over 10 bases. This CDR3 has 18 amino acids. The ends lost 1 base at V and 2 bases at J; junction bases unmatched: 12. Germline V CDR1 and CDR2: DFQATT, SNEGSKA (reference sequence).

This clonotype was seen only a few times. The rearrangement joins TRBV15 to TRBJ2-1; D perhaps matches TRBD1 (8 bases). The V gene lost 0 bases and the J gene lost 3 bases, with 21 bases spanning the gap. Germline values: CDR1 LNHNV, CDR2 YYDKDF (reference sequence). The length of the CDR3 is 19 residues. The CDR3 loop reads CATSRDGQGGGSLYNEQFF. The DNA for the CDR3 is TGTGCCACCAGCAGAGACGGACAGGGAGGCGGGAGCCTCTACAATGAGCAGTTCTTC.

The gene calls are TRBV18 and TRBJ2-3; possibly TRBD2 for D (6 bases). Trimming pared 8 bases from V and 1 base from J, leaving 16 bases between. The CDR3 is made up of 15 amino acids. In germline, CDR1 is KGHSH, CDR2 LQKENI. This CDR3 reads CASTQGPGGTDTQYF. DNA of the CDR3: TGTGCCAGCACCCAGGGACCGGGGGGCACAGATACGCAGTATTTT. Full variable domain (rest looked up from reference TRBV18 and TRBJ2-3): NAGVMQNPRHLVRRRGQEARLRCSPMKGHSHVYWYRQLPEEGLKFMVYLQKENIIDESGMPKERFSAEFPKEGPSILRIQQVVRGDSAAYFCASTQGPGGTDTQYFGPGTRLTVL.

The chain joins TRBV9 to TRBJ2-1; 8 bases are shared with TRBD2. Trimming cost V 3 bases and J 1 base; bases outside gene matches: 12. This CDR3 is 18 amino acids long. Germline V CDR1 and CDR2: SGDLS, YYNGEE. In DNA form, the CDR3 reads TGTGCCAGCAGCGGAGCCGTTAATAGCGGGACGTCCTACAATGAGCAGTTCTTC. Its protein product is CASSGAVNSGTSYNEQFF.

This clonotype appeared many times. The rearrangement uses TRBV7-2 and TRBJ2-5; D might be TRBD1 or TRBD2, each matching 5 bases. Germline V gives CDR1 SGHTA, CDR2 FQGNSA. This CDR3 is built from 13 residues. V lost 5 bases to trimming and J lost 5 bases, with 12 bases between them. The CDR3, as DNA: TGTGCCAGCAGCCCGGGACCCCCGGAGACCCAGTACTTC. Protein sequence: CASSPGPPETQYF.

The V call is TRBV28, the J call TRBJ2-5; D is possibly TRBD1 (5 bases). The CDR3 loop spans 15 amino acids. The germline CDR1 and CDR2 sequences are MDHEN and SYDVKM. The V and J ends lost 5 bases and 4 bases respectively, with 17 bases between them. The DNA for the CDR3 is TGTGCCAGCAGTGCCTACTCGACAGTAGGAGAGACCCAGTACTTC. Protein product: CASSAYSTVGETQYF.

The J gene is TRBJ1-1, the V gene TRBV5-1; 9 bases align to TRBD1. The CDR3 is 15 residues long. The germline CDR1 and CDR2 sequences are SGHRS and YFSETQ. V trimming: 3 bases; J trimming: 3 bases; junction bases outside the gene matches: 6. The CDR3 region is CASSYLQGAYTEAFF. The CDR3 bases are TGCGCCAGCAGCTACCTACAGGGGGCTTACACTGAAGCTTTCTTT.

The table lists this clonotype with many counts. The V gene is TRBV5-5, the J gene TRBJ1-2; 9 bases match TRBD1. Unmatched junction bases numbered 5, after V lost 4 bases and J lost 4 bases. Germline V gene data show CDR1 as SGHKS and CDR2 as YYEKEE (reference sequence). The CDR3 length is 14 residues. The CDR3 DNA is TGTGCCAGCAGCCCCGGACAGGGGCCCTATGGCTACACCTTC. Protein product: CASSPGQGPYGYTF.

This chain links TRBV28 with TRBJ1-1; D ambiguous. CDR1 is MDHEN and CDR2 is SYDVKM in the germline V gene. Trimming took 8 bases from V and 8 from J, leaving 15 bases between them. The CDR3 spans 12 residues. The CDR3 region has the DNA TGTGCCAGCTTAAAATCTAGCGGGGAAGCTTTCTTT. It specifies CASLKSSGEAFF.

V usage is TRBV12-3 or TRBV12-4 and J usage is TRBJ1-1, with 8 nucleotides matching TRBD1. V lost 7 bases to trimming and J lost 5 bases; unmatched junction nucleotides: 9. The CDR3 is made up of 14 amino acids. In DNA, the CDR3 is TGTGCCAGCACCGACCCGACAGGGGTTACTGAAGCTTTCTTT. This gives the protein CASTDPTGVTEAFF.

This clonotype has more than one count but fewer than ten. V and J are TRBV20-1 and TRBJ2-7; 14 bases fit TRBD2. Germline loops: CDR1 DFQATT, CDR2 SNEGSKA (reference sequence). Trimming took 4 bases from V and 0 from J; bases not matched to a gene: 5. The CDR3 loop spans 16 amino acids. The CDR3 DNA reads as TGCAGTGCTATGGGACTAGCGGGGGATCTCTCCTACGAGCAGTACTTC. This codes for CSAMGLAGDLSYEQYF.

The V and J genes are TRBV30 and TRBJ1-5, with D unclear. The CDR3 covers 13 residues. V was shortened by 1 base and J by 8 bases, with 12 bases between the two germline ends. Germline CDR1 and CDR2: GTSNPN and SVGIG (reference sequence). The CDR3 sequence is CAWSATDYEPQHF. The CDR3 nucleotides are TGTGCCTGGAGTGCGACCGACTACGAGCCCCAGCATTTT.

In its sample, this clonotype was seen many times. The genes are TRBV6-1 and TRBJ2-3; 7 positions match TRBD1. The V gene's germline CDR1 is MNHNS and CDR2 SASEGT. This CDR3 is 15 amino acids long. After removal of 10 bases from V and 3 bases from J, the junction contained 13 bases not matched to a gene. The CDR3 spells CAITRDSPTTDTQYF. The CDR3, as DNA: TGTGCCATCACAAGGGACAGTCCGACGACAGATACGCAGTATTTT.

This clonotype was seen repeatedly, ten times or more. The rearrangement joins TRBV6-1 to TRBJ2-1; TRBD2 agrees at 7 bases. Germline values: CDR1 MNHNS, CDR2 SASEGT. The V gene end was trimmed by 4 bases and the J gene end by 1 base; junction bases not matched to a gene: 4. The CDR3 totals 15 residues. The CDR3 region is CASSVAGRSYNEQFF. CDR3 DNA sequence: TGTGCCAGCAGTGTAGCGGGTAGATCCTACAATGAGCAGTTCTTC.

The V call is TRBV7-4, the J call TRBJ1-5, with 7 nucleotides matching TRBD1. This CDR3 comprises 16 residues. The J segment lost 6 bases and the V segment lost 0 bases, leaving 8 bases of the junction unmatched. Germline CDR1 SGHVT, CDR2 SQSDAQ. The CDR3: CASSLAGRGPVQPQHF. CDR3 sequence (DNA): TGTGCCAGCAGCTTAGCCGGGAGGGGGCCGGTTCAGCCCCAGCATTTT.

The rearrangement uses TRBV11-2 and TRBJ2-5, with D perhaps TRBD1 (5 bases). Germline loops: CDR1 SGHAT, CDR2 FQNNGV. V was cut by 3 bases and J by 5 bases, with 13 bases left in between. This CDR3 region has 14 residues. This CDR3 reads CASSFSGPGETQYF. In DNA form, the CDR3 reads TGTGCCAGCAGCTTCTCAGGGCCAGGGGAGACCCAGTACTTC.

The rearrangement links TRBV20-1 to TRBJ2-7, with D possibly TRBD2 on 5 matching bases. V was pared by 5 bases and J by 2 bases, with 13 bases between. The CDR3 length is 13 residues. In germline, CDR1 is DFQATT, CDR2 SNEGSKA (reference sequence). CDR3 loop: CSASGSRAYEQYF. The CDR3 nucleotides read TGCAGTGCTTCGGGGTCGAGGGCCTACGAGCAGTACTTC.

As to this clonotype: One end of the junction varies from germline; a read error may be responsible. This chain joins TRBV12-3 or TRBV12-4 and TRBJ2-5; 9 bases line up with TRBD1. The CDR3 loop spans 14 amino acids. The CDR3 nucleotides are TGTGTCAGCAGTGACAACAGGGGGCCTGAGACCCAGTACTTC. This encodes CVSSDNRGPETQYF.

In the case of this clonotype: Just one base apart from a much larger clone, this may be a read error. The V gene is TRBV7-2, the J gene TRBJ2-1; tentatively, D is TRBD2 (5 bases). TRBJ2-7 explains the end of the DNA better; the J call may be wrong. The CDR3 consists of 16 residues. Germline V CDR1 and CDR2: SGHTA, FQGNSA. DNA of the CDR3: TGTGCCAGCAGCTCGGACTCGACCAGCTCCTACAATGAGCAGTACTTC. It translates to CASSSDSTSSYNEQYF.

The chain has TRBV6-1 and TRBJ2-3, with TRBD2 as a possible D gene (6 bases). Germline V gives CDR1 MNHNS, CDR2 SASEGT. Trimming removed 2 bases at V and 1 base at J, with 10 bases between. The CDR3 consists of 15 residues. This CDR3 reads CASSELALGTDTQYF. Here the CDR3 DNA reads TGTGCCAGCAGTGAACTAGCGCTTGGCACAGATACGCAGTATTTT.

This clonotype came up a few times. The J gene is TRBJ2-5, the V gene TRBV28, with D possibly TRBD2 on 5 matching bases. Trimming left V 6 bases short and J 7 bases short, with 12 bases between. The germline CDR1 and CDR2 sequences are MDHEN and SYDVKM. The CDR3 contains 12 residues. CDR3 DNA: TGTGCCAGCAGCCTGATGGGAGTGACCCAGTACTTC. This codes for CASSLMGVTQYF.

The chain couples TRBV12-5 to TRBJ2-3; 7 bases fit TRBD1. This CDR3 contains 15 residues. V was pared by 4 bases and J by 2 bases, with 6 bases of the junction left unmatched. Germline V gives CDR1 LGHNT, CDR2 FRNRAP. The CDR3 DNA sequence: TGTGCTAGTGGTTGGCAGGGACAGCCCACAGATACGCAGTATTTT. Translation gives CASGWQGQPTDTQYF.

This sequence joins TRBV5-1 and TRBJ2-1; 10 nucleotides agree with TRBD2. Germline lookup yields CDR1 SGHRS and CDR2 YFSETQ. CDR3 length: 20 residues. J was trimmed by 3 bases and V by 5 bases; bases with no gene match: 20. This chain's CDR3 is CASSSQGTGTSANYYNEQFF. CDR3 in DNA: TGCGCCAGCAGTTCACAGGGGACCGGGACTAGCGCGAACTACTACAATGAGCAGTTCTTC.

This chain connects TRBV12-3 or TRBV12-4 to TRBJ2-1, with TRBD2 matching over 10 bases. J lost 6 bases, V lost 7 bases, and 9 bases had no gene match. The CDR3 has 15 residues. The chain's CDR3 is CASTPLAGASNEQFF. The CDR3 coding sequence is TGTGCCAGCACCCCCCTAGCGGGGGCCTCCAATGAGCAGTTCTTC.

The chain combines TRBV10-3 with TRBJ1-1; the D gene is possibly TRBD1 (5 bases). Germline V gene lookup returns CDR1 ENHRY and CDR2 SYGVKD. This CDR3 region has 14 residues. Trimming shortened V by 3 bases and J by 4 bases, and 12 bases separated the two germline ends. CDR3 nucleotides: TGTGCCATCAGTGACGGCGCGGGGGGCACTGAAGCTTTCTTT. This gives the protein CAISDGAGGTEAFF.

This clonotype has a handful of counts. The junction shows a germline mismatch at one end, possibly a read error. The CDR3 region is CSARGLQDSSYNEQVF. CDR3 nucleotide sequence: TGCAGTGCTAGAGGGCTACAGGATAGCTCCTACAATGAGCAGGTCTTC. V usage is TRBV20-1 and J usage is TRBJ2-1; a possible D gene is TRBD1 (5 bases). CDR3 length: 16 amino acids. Per the germline V gene, CDR1 is DFQATT and CDR2 is SNEGSKA (reference sequence).

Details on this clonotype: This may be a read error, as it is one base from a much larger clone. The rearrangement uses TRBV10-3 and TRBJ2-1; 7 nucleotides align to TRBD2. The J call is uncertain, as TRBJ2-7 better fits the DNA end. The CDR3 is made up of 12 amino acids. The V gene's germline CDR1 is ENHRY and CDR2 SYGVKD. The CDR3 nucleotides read TGTGCGGCGGGAGCGCACTACAATGAGCAGTACTTC. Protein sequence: CAAGAHYNEQYF.

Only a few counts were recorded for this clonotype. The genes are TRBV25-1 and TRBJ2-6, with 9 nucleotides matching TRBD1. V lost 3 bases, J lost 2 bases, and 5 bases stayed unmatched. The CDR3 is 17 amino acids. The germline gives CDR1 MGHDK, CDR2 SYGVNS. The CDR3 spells CASSDWDRVAGANVLTF. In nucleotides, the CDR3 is TGTGCCAGCAGTGACTGGGACAGGGTTGCTGGGGCCAACGTCCTGACTTTC.

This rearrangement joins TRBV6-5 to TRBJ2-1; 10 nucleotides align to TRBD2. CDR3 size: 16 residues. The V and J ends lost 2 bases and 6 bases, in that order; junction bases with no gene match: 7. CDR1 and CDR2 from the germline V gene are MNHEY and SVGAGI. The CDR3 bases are TGTGCCAGCAGTTACAGGGGGACTAGCGCAACCAATGAGCAGTTCTTC. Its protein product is CASSYRGTSATNEQFF.

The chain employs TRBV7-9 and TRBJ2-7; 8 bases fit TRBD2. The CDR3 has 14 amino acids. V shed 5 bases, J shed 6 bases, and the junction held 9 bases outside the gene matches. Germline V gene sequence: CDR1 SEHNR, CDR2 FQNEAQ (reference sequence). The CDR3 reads CASSPGGITPEQYF. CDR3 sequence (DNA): TGTGCCAGCAGCCCGGGGGGGATAACCCCCGAGCAGTACTTC.